The clone carrying this T cell receptor (beta chain) was seen repeatedly, ten times or more. What it binds is not known. In building TCR beta libraries, iRepertoire HTBI primers were used together with Arm-PCR of CDR3 regions. Using its own MiXCR run on the multiplex PCR reads, TCRdb lists one record per CDR3 protein. The sample holds fewer than 350,000 distinct CDR3 sequences, more than 15% seen once. This sample was included in a study of regulatory T cells in long-lasting Graves disease. The CDR3 runs 14 residues. Germline V CDR1 and CDR2: MDHEN, SYDVKM. V was pared by 3 bases and J by 5 bases, with 3 bases of the junction left unmatched. Whole-study results and caveats: Preferential use of TRBV28, TRBJ1-2 and TRBJ2-5 was seen in persistent disease.

Noted time point: newly diagnosed GD, antithyroid drugs for less than 3 months. The authors made the TCR library using RNA they extracted from PBMCs. An endocrinology department in Xi'an, China, recruited the patients. The chain carries TRBV28 and TRBJ2-7, with TRBD1 matching over 11 bases. The receptor's source is a female donor with Graves disease. Sequences were derived from peripheral blood mononuclear cells (PBMCs), sampled at new diagnosis, from a patient treated with antithyroid drugs. The CDR3 DNA follows: TGTGCCAGCAGTTTGTCGGGACAGGGGGACGAGCAGTACTTC. Its translation is CASSLSGQGDEQYF.